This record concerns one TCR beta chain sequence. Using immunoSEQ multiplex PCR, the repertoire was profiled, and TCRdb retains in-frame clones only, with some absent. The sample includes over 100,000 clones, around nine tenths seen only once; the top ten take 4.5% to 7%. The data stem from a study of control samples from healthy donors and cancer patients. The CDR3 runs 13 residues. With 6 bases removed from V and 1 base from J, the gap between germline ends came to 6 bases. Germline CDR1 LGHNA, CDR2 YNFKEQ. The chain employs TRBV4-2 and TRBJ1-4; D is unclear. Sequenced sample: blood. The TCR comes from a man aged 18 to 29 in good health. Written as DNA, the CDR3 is TGTGCCAGCAGTCCCGTAACTAATGAAAAACTGTTTTTT. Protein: CASSPVTNEKLFF.